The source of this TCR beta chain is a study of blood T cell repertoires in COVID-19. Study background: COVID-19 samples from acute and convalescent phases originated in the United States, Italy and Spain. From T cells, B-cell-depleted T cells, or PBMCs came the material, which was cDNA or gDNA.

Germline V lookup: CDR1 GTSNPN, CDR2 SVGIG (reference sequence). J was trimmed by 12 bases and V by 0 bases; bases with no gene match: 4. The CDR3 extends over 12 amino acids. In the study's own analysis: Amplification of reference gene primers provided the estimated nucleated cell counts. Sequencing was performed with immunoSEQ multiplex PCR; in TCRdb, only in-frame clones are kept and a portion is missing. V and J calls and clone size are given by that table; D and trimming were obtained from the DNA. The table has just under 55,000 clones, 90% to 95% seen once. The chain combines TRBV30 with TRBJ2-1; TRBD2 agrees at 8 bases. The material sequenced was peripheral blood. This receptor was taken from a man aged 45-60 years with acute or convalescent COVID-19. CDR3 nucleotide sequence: TGTGCCTGGAGTGTACCCGGGAGGGGGCAGTTCTTC. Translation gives CAWSVPGRGQFF.